These T cell receptor beta chains were read from a single sample in a study of cytomegalovirus exposure and HLA in healthy donors. Only in-frame clones appear in the TCRdb table, and some are missing; sequencing was by immunoSEQ multiplex PCR. Here the sample spans about 150,000 clones, around 80% being singletons. Source material: PBMCs. Receptor source: a woman aged 35 to 49 in good health and CMV-seronegative. Both conserved end residues are part of each CDR3. Clone size is not always given. Where it is, it says once, few, many or a class for expanded clones.

TRBJ2-1,TRBV6-4,NA,CASSDPHLSGGVSAEQFF
TRBJ1-1,TRBV5-1,NA,CASTPDRLNTEAFF
TRBJ2-7,TRBV6-5,NA,CASSHLSGQMGEQYF
TRBJ2-4,TRBV20-1,once,CSAGDLDIQYF
TRBJ1-2,TRBV4-2,NA,CASSQDAGQNYGYTF
TRBJ2-5,TRBV6-1,NA,CASRRKMIEETQYF
TRBJ2-7,TRBV11-2,NA,CASSLDLGGYEQYF
TRBJ2-2,TRBV6-5,NA,CASSYGSGANTGELFF
TRBJ2-1,TRBV12-5,NA,CASGPDSNEQFF
TRBJ1-5,TRBV2,NA,CASREDRGDNQPQHF
TRBJ1-1,TRBV2,NA,CASSTQGNTEAFF
TRBJ2-1,TRBV6-1,NA,CASYEWGPGYNEQFF
TRBJ2-7,TRBV4-1,once,CASSPTGQGNYEQYF
TRBJ1-5,TRBV27,NA,CASSPRQISNQPQHF
TRBJ2-7,TRBV29-1,NA,CSVGTSGYEQYF